This record concerns one T cell receptor (beta chain) sequence. TCRdb's table, derived via immunoSEQ multiplex PCR, lists solely in-frame clones and lacks some. The table has about 110,000 clones, about 85% seen once. Trimming removed 1 base from V and 4 bases from J, with 8 bases in between. This CDR3 contains 13 residues. The germline V gene has CDR1 SGHRS and CDR2 YFSETQ. The sample originates from a study of blood T cell repertoires in COVID-19. Sequences were obtained from peripheral blood. This TCR was recovered from a woman in her 70s with acute or convalescent COVID-19. The J gene is TRBJ1-2, the V gene TRBV5-1, with D possibly matching TRBD1 (6 bases). This CDR3 is CASSLLDSYGYTF. The DNA of the CDR3 is TGCGCCAGCAGCTTGTTGGACAGCTATGGCTACACCTTC. The full variable domain, its missing parts supplied by reference TRBV5-1 and TRBJ1-2, is KAGVTQTPRYLIKTRGQQVTLSCSPISGHRSVSWYQQTPGQGLQFLFEYFSETQRNKGNFPGRFSGRQFSNSRSEMNVSTLELGDSALYLCASSLLDSYGYTFGSGTRLTVV.